Sequencing of this T cell receptor beta chain was carried out in a study of blood T cells in healthy people across ages. Isolation per sample recovered at least 6 million PBMCs. The authors ran a second PCR of about 7 to 12 cycles using a sample-barcoded 5' primer and a J-beta primer mix. From the 5' RACE reads, TCRdb called clonotypes with MiXCR, one entry per CDR3 protein. The sample records approximately 800,000 distinct CDR3 sequences, about half being singletons. Worth noting for this clonotype: Its specificity is unknown.

The study, taken as a whole, reports: The recorded TCR beta diversity per million T cells decreased in a roughly linear manner with age.

Trimming took 1 base from V and 4 from J; bases not matched to a gene: 7. The CDR3 totals 15 residues. The V gene's germline CDR1 is SGHTA and CDR2 FQGNSA. The sample comprised blood. J is TRBJ2-7 and V is TRBV7-2, with 7 bases identical to TRBD2. This receptor was identified in a man older than 75 in good health. This CDR3 is CASSLGWTSDYEQYF. The CDR3, as DNA: TGTGCCAGCAGCTTAGGCTGGACTAGTGATTACGAGCAGTACTTC.